Sequencing of this TCR beta chain was carried out in a study of cytomegalovirus exposure and HLA in healthy donors. This clone was detected once. Its antigen remains unidentified. Trimming at V came to 2 bases and at J to 3 bases, leaving 7 bases not matched to a gene. Germline V gene data show CDR1 as LGHNA and CDR2 as YNFKEQ. This CDR3 is built from 16 residues. Study-wide points: Several V segments, TRBV6-2 and TRBV6-3 among them, could not be told apart and were dropped. Links to common viral pathogens appeared, in a later analysis, for several of the most significant clusters. For most subjects, TCR beta sequences were reported to predict HLA-A and HLA-B alleles with accuracy.

A multiplex PCR was run with 60 Vbeta primers and 13 Jbeta primers. The assay was immunoSEQ multiplex PCR, and TCRdb's table has in-frame clones only and misses some. The repertoire consists of about 89,000 clones, with 85% occurring once and the leading ten covering 6.5% to 8.5%. The V and J genes are TRBV4-2 and TRBJ1-5, with TRBD1 matching over 7 bases. The TCR comes from a man aged 35-49 years in good health and CMV-seropositive. Sequenced: PBMCs. The CDR3: CASSQQTGTVNQPQHF. DNA for the CDR3: TGTGCCAGCAGCCAACAAACAGGGACAGTCAATCAGCCCCAGCATTTT.